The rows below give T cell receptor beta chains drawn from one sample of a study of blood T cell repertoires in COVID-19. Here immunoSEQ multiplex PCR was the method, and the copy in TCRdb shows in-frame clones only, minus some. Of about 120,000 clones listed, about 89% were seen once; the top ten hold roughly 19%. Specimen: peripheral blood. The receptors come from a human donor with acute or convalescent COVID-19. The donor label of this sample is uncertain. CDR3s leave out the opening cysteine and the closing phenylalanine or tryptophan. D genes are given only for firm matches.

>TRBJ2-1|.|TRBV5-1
ASSRGWTTLYNEQF
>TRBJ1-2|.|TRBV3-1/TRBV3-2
ASSQEGTLNYGYT
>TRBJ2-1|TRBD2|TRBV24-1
ATSDTLGLASYNEQF
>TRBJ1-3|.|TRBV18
ASSLKRVAGNTIY
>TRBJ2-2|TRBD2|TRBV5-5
ASSLAQAGGPAGELF
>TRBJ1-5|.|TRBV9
ASSVAPDTDQPQH
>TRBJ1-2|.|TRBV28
ASNLSGGYT
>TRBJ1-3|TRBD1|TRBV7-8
ASSHGARTGAGNTIY
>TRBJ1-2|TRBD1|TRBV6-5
ASKQGAGVGYGYT
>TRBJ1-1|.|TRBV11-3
ASSLRGGNTEAF
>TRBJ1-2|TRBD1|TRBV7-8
ASSSHGTGFLGYT
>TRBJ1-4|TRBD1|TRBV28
ASSLLTGVGEKLF
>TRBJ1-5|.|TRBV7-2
ASSLEPTDNQPQH
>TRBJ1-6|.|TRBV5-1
ASSAGDNSPLH
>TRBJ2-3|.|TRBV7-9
ASSPLGDLGADTQY
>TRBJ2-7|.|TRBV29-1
SVVMDSPYEQY